The T cell receptor (beta chain) under discussion was sequenced for a study of OX40 agonist ivuxolimab in advanced cancers. Turning to the study itself: Prior anti-PD-1, anti-PD-L1 or anti-CTLA-4 therapy was allowed; over 30% had some.

V was clipped by 7 bases and J by 6 bases, with 12 bases between them. CDR1 is LNHDA and CDR2 is SQIVND in the germline V gene (reference sequence). This CDR3 comprises 13 residues. Samples were taken at baseline and on day 1 of cycles 4 and 7. Clones were read by immunoSEQ multiplex PCR, and TCRdb kept only the in-frame ones, dropping some. The sample has 70,000 to 75,000 clones; around 83% are singletons. This clone was counted a single time. The TCR comes from an adult with an advanced solid tumor such as melanoma, head and neck, liver or kidney cancer. This rearrangement joins TRBV19 to TRBJ2-2, with D possibly being TRBD1 or TRBD2 (5 bases each). Sequenced here: CD4+ or CD8+ T cells sorted from blood, sampled in a trial of the OX40 agonist ivuxolimab. Here the CDR3 DNA reads TGTGCCAGTACCCCATTGGGGGCCGGGGAGCTGTTTTTT. Its translation: CASTPLGAGELFF.